This T cell receptor beta chain was recovered during a study of CD4 T cells in relation to SARS-CoV-2 and coronaviruses. The overall study: The HLA restriction of the shared crossreactive spike epitopes was mapped.

The repertoire was sequenced with immunoSEQ multiplex PCR; TCRdb's copy has only in-frame clones and lacks some. This table has 40,000 to 50,000 clones, over 75% appearing once. As for this clone: The antigen remains unidentified.

Notes on the study in general: This crossreactivity analysis covered spike protein alone, no other viral proteins.

Germline V gene lookup returns CDR1 KGHSH and CDR2 LQKENI. The ends lost 3 bases at V and 1 base at J; junction bases unmatched: 7. The CDR3 consists of 16 residues. Naive or memory CD4+ cells were cultured 1:1 with T cell-depleted PBMCs plus CEF. The sequence came from an adult with COVID-19. The sequenced sample was naive CD4+ T cells from PBMCs, cultured in vitro. Documented subset: naive CD4+ T cells isolated by negative enrichment. V usage is TRBV18 and J usage is TRBJ2-3; 7 nucleotides align to TRBD1. As DNA, the CDR3 is TGTGCCAGCTCACCTAACGCCGGGACAGGCACAGATACGCAGTATTTT. Translated: CASSPNAGTGTDTQYF.